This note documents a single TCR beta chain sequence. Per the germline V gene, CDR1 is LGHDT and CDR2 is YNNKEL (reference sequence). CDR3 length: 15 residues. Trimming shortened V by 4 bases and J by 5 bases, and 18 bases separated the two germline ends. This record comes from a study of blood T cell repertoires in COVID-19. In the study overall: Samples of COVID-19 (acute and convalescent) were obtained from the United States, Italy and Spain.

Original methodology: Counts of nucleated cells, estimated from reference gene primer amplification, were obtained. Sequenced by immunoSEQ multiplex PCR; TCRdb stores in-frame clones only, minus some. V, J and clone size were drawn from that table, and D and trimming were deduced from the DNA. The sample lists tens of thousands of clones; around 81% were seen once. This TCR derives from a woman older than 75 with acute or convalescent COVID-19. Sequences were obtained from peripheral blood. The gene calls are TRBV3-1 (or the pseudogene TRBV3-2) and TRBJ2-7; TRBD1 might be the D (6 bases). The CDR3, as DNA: TGTGCCAGCAGCCTCTACCAAGGGGGTAGCCACGAGCAGTACTTC. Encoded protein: CASSLYQGGSHEQYF.